This record concerns one TCR beta chain sequence. Its antigen is unidentified. Clones were sequenced by immunoSEQ multiplex PCR, and TCRdb holds only the in-frame ones, with some missing. The sample holds fewer than 130,000 clones, approximately 89% seen once. Trimming took off 0 bases at V and 0 bases at J, with 12 bases between the two ends. The CDR3 contains 16 residues. Looked up from germline, CDR1 is LGHNA and CDR2 is YSLEER. The data belong to a study of cytomegalovirus exposure and HLA in healthy donors. Study observations and caveats: Subsequent analysis revealed that first-cohort TCR clusters tended to co-occur in the 120 validation repertoires.

This rearrangement joins TRBV4-3 to TRBJ2-7, with D unclear. The sequenced sample was PBMCs. The source of this sequence is a woman between 18 and 29 years old in good health and CMV-seronegative. The CDR3 coding sequence is TGCGCCAGCAGCCAAGATCTTTACAGCAGCTCCTACGAGCAGTACTTC. This gives the protein CASSQDLYSSSYEQYF.